This passage covers 2 T cell receptor beta chains from one sample sequenced in a study of PD-1 blockade in classical Hodgkin lymphoma. Sequencing was performed with immunoSEQ multiplex PCR; in TCRdb, only in-frame clones are kept and a portion is missing. The sample consists of about 96,000 clones, 90% to 95% of them appearing once. Time point defined: cycle 4 day 1 (C4D1), after five to seven weeks of nivolumab. Every patient experienced relapse after autologous stem cell transplantation, and brentuximab vedotin exposure varied. The sample in question was peripheral blood mononuclear cells (PBMCs), obtained before the fourth cycle of nivolumab. The source is a human donor with classical Hodgkin lymphoma.

J is TRBJ2-3 and V is TRBV10-1; D not certain. CDR3 length: 14 amino acids. Germline-derived CDR1 and CDR2 are WNHNN and SYGVQD (reference sequence). The V end lost 5 bases, the J end lost 2 bases, and 11 bases lay between the germline ends. CDR3 region: CASSKGGNTDTQYF. CDR3 nucleotides: TGCGCCAGCAGTAAAGGTGGTAACACAGATACGCAGTATTTT.

The genes are TRBV5-1 and TRBJ2-1, with 13 bases aligning to TRBD2. The V gene's germline CDR1 is SGHRS and CDR2 YFSETQ. V gave up 4 bases and J gave up 6 bases; unmatched junction bases: 19. This CDR3 has 20 amino acids. CDR3 bases: TGCGCCAGCAGCCGACTAGCGGGAGGAGGGTTGGGGCCACCTTCCAATGAGCAGTTCTTC. It is translated as CASSRLAGGGLGPPSNEQFF.